These 24 T cell receptor beta chains originate from one sample sequenced in a study of T cells after yellow fever vaccination. TCRdb redid the calling of the 5' RACE reads with MiXCR, one entry per CDR3 protein. The profile shows approximately 450,000 distinct CDR3 sequences, around 20% of them singletons. The specimen comprised PBMCs, sampled before the yellow fever booster vaccination. These receptors came from a man aged 18 to 30 who received the YFV17D yellow fever vaccine.

The rearrangement uses TRBV4-2 and TRBJ2-1; maybe TRBD1 (5 bases). V was trimmed by 1 base and J by 1 base, leaving 11 bases between them. Germline loops: CDR1 LGHNA, CDR2 YNFKEQ. The CDR3 is 16 amino acids. CDR3 sequence (DNA): TGTGCCAGCAGCCAAGCCTTAAGGGGATCCTACAATGAGCAGTTCTTC. This sequence encodes CASSQALRGSYNEQFF.

The CDR3 DNA sequence: TGCGCCAGCAGCTTGGGGGGACAGGGGGATCGTAAGTACGTC. It codes for CASSLGGQGDRKYV. The chain recombines TRBV5-1 with TRBJ2-7; 11 bases are a match to TRBD1. Trimming removed 0 bases from V and 11 bases from J; junction bases left unmatched: 7. The CDR3 runs to 14 residues. Germline CDR1 SGHRS, CDR2 YFSETQ.

The chain employs TRBV20-1 and TRBJ2-1, with D perhaps TRBD2 (5 bases). The V gene lost 5 bases and the J gene lost 7 bases, with 12 bases spanning the gap. CDR1 and CDR2 from the germline V gene are DFQATT and SNEGSKA (reference sequence). There are 12 residues in the CDR3. The CDR3 here is CSAPLGGNEQFF. In nucleotides, the CDR3 is TGCAGTGCTCCTTTGGGCGGGAATGAGCAGTTCTTC.

The V gene is TRBV6-2 or TRBV6-3, the J gene TRBJ2-5; D gene unclear. In germline, CDR1 is MNHEY, CDR2 SVGEGT. V was trimmed by 7 bases and J by 4 bases, leaving 13 bases between them. This CDR3 is 13 amino acids long. As DNA, the CDR3 is TGTGCCAGCACGGTGGAGAAAACAGAGACCCAGTACTTC. This sequence encodes CASTVEKTETQYF.

This clonotype was detected a few times. The chain couples TRBV30 to TRBJ1-2; no definite D call. Trimming cost V 5 bases and J 5 bases, with 12 bases left between them. CDR3 length: 12 residues. Germline V gives CDR1 GTSNPN, CDR2 SVGIG (reference sequence). Here the CDR3 DNA reads TGTGCCTGGGTCGAAGCGGGATATGGCTACACCTTC. It codes for CAWVEAGYGYTF.

This clonotype turned up a few times. The J gene is TRBJ2-3, the V gene TRBV4-3, with 7 bases matching TRBD1. V lost 0 bases, J lost 2 bases, and 5 bases stayed unmatched. The CDR3 is 16 amino acids. CDR1 LGHNA and CDR2 YSLEER come from the germline V gene. The CDR3 DNA is TGCGCCAGCAGCCAAGAGGGCCAGGGGGACACAGATACGCAGTATTTT. Translation gives CASSQEGQGDTDTQYF.

The chain joins TRBV5-4 to TRBJ2-5; D may be TRBD1 or TRBD2 (6 bases each). The germline V and J ends were trimmed by 1 base and 5 bases, with 18 bases remaining between them. CDR1 SGHNT and CDR2 YYREEE come from the germline V gene (reference sequence). The CDR3 has 16 amino acids. The CDR3: CASSLRRTGAGETQYF. In DNA form, the CDR3 reads TGTGCCAGCAGCTTGCGACGAACGGGGGCGGGGGAGACCCAGTACTTC. Full variable domain (outside the CDR3, taken from reference TRBV5-4 and TRBJ2-5): ETGVTQSPTHLIKTRGQQVTLRCSSQSGHNTVSWYQQALGQGPQFIFQYYREEENGRGNFPPRFSGLQFPNYSSELNVNALELDDSALYLCASSLRRTGAGETQYFGPGTRLLVL.

The V call is TRBV5-6, the J call TRBJ2-7; tentative D call: TRBD1 (6 bases). Germline assignment: CDR1 SGHDT and CDR2 YYEEEE. The V end lost 4 bases, the J end lost 2 bases, and 16 bases lay between the germline ends. The CDR3 consists of 15 residues. Written as DNA, the CDR3 is TGTGCCAGCAGCCCACAGGGAATAGTTCCCTACGAGCAGTACGTC. It is translated as CASSPQGIVPYEQYV.

This clonotype was observed a few times. The V call is TRBV7-6, the J call TRBJ2-5; 11 bases agree with TRBD2. Unmatched junction bases numbered 8, after V lost 0 bases and J lost 2 bases. The CDR3 has 18 residues. Germline-derived CDR1 and CDR2 are SGHVS and FNYEAQ. The CDR3 reads CASSLAPGLAAEQETQYF. The CDR3 DNA reads as TGTGCCAGCAGCTTAGCGCCGGGACTAGCGGCTGAACAAGAGACCCAGTACTTC.

The chain couples TRBV7-6 to TRBJ2-1; TRBD2 matches 12 bases. Germline assignment: CDR1 SGHVS and CDR2 FNYEAQ. The junction had 10 bases not matched to a gene; V was cut back by 1 base and J by 6 bases. CDR3 length equals 18 residues. The CDR3 nucleotides are TGTGCCAGCAGCTTAGTTGGGACTAGCGGGTTGATGGTCAATGAGCAGTTCTTC. It encodes CASSLVGTSGLMVNEQFF.

The rearrangement links TRBV7-2 to TRBJ2-2, with D uncertain. The CDR3 contains 12 residues. V dropped 7 bases and J dropped 0 bases, with 3 bases sitting between them. Germline CDR1 reads SGHTA; CDR2 reads FQGNSA. The CDR3 reads CASIANTGELFF. The CDR3, as DNA: TGTGCCAGCATCGCGAACACCGGGGAGCTGTTTTTT.

The rearrangement joins TRBV11-3 to TRBJ2-1; 8 bases fit TRBD2. V dropped 8 bases and J dropped 10; count of bases not matched to a gene: 10. This CDR3 is 13 amino acids long. The germline CDR1 and CDR2 sequences are SGHNT and YENEEA. This chain's CDR3 is CASGPAGAREQFF. The DNA of the CDR3 is TGTGCCAGCGGGCCAGCGGGGGCCCGAGAGCAGTTCTTC.

The rearrangement uses TRBV4-2 and TRBJ1-2; 10 bases line up with TRBD1. J was trimmed by 4 bases and V by 4 bases; bases with no gene match: 6. Germline CDR1 LGHNA, CDR2 YNFKEQ. There are 15 residues in the CDR3. For the CDR3, the DNA is TGTGCCAGCAGCCGGGGGACAGGGGTTAGCTATGGCTACACCTTC. Protein sequence: CASSRGTGVSYGYTF.

The chain employs TRBV30 and TRBJ2-2; D perhaps matches TRBD1 (5 bases). Trimming stripped 4 bases from V and 4 bases from J, with 13 bases between. CDR1 is GTSNPN, CDR2 SVGIG, per germline (reference sequence). This CDR3 is built from 14 residues. The CDR3 DNA is TGTGCCTGGATGGCCGCAGGGTTCACCGGGGAGCTGTTTTTT. This translates into CAWMAAGFTGELFF.

This clonotype has more than one count but fewer than ten. This chain joins TRBV5-1 and TRBJ2-1; maybe TRBD2 (6 bases). This CDR3 comprises 13 residues. V lost 0 bases and J 6 bases, leaving 7 bases between the germline ends. Germline-derived CDR1 and CDR2 are SGHRS and YFSETQ. CDR3 DNA: TGCGCCAGCAGCTTGGCCGGGAGCAATGAGCAGTTCTTC. Residues: CASSLAGSNEQFF.

This chain joins TRBV7-2 and TRBJ2-2; 9 bases fit TRBD2. With V trimmed by 1 base and J by 7 bases, 4 bases remained unmatched. CDR3 size: 15 residues. CDR1 and CDR2 from the germline V gene are SGHTA and FQGNSA. DNA for the CDR3: TGTGCCAGCAGCTTAGTTGGTAGCGGGGGCGGGGAGCTGTTTTTT. Protein sequence: CASSLVGSGGGELFF.

The J gene is TRBJ2-1, the V gene TRBV24-1, with 9 bases identical to TRBD2. V lost 4 bases and J lost 2; bases outside the gene matches: 5. The CDR3 totals 16 residues. CDR1 and CDR2 (germline): KGHDR, SFDVKD. The CDR3 DNA follows: TGTGCCACCAGTGAGCCTAGCGGGGCCACCTACAATGAGCAGTTCTTC. Translated: CATSEPSGATYNEQFF.

This sequence joins TRBV15 and TRBJ1-6; tentative D call: TRBD1 (5 bases). V shed 1 base and J shed 0 bases, with 16 bases lying between them. The CDR3 contains 19 residues. Germline V gene sequence: CDR1 LNHNV, CDR2 YYDKDF (reference sequence). CDR3: CATSRARIDSSSYNSPLHF. The DNA of the CDR3 is TGTGCCACCAGCAGAGCGCGGATAGACAGTAGCTCCTATAATTCACCCCTCCACTTT.

This clonotype was seen only a few times. The chain is built from TRBV9 and TRBJ2-1; 11 bases match TRBD2. The CDR3 sequence is 14 residues long. The trim removed 4 bases at V and 8 bases at J, leaving 5 bases unmatched. The germline V gene has CDR1 SGDLS and CDR2 YYNGEE. In nucleotides, the CDR3 is TGTGCCAGCAGCCCAGGGACTAGCGGAGATGAGCAGTTCTTC. Translation: CASSPGTSGDEQFF.

The chain joins TRBV7-2 to TRBJ2-7; D is possibly TRBD2 (6 bases). The CDR3 has 14 amino acids. In germline, CDR1 is SGHTA, CDR2 FQGNSA. V was cut by 1 base and J by 6 bases, with 13 bases left in between. The CDR3 here is CASSLVPGVREQYF. The CDR3 nucleotides are TGTGCCAGCAGCTTAGTTCCGGGGGTGCGCGAGCAGTACTTC.

The genes are TRBV9 and TRBJ2-5, with D possibly TRBD2 on 6 matching bases. The V gene's germline CDR1 is SGDLS and CDR2 YYNGEE. V was pared by 4 bases and J by 7 bases, with 20 bases between. This CDR3 has 15 amino acids. CDR3 DNA sequence: TGTGCCAGCAGCCGTTCTGGGGGGACTTTCGGGACCCAGTACTTC. Translated, it gives CASSRSGGTFGTQYF.

This clonotype was counted a few times. The J gene is TRBJ1-4, the V gene TRBV6-6; TRBD1 agrees at 8 bases. This CDR3 spans 14 amino acids. Looked up from germline, CDR1 is MNHNY and CDR2 is SVGAGI (reference sequence). Unmatched junction bases numbered 8, after V lost 6 bases and J lost 8 bases. The CDR3, as DNA: TGTGCCAGCAGACCCCAGGGGGCAGGAGAAAAACTGTTTTTT. This translates into CASRPQGAGEKLFF.

The sample holds a few counts of this clonotype. The rearrangement uses TRBV7-2 and TRBJ1-1; D may be TRBD1 (5 bases). This CDR3 has 14 residues. With 2 bases removed from V and 3 bases from J, the gap between germline ends came to 10 bases. CDR1 is SGHTA and CDR2 is FQGNSA in the germline V gene. Here the CDR3 DNA reads TGTGCCAGCAGCTTAAGAGGGGAGGACACTGAAGCTTTCTTT. It is translated as CASSLRGEDTEAFF.

This chain joins TRBV11-2 and TRBJ2-4; D not certain. Germline loops: CDR1 SGHAT, CDR2 FQNNGV. The V end was cut by 4 bases, the J end by 7 bases, with 5 bases between. The CDR3 is 11 amino acids. Here the CDR3 reads CASSSSNIQYF. In DNA form, the CDR3 reads TGTGCCAGCAGCTCCTCTAACATTCAGTACTTC.